A selection of T cell receptor beta chains follows, all from one sample in a study of regulatory T cells in long-lasting Graves disease. TCRdb processed the multiplex PCR reads anew with MiXCR; each CDR3 protein has one entry. The sample lists around 400,000 distinct CDR3 sequences, approximately 25% occurring once. Sequenced here: peripheral blood mononuclear cells (PBMCs), sampled when the disease was refractory, from a patient treated with antithyroid drugs. The receptor source for this set is a woman in her 40s with Graves disease. CDR3s include the opening cysteine and the closing phenylalanine or tryptophan. A D gene is named only where the DNA matches it firmly. The size of a clone is reported for some rows only, either as once, few or many, or as a class for expanded clones.

v_gene: TRBV20-1
abundance: NA
d_gene: NA
j_gene: TRBJ2-4
CDR3aa: CSAHGTSSIYPAKNIQYF
CDR3nt: TGCAGTGCCCACGGGACATCATCCATCTACCCAGCCAAAAACATTCAGTACTTC

v_gene: TRBV20-1
abundance: NA
d_gene: NA
j_gene: TRBJ2-7
CDR3aa: CSATNPEQYF
CDR3nt: TGCAGTGCTACCAATCCGGAGCAGTACTTC

v_gene: TRBV14
abundance: NA
d_gene: TRBD2
j_gene: TRBJ2-1
CDR3aa: CASSQPPGLAGGGFWNEQFF
CDR3nt: TGTGCCAGCAGCCAGCCACCGGGACTAGCGGGAGGCGGGTTCTGGAATGAGCAGTTCTTC

v_gene: TRBV5-6
abundance: few
d_gene: TRBD1
j_gene: TRBJ1-4
CDR3aa: CASSPGTGPNEKLFF
CDR3nt: TGTGCCAGCAGCCCTGGGACAGGGCCAAATGAAAAACTGTTTTTT

v_gene: TRBV10-3
abundance: many
d_gene: NA
j_gene: TRBJ1-1
CDR3aa: CAISGSTGEAFF
CDR3nt: TGTGCCATCAGTGGGAGCACAGGGGAAGCTTTCTTT

v_gene: TRBV28
abundance: NA
d_gene: TRBD1
j_gene: TRBJ2-1
CDR3aa: CASRRDRSDQFF
CDR3nt: TGTGCCAGCAGACGGGACAGAAGCGACCAGTTCTTC

v_gene: TRBV20-1
abundance: NA
d_gene: TRBD1
j_gene: TRBJ1-1
CDR3aa: CSTSTGYPEAFF
CDR3nt: TGCAGTACGTCGACAGGGTACCCTGAAGCTTTCTTT

v_gene: TRBV12-3/TRBV12-4
abundance: many
d_gene: TRBD1
j_gene: TRBJ1-4
CDR3aa: CASSNRGQLFF
CDR3nt: TGTGCCAGCAGTAACAGGGGCCAACTGTTTTTT

v_gene: TRBV7-9
abundance: few
d_gene: NA
j_gene: TRBJ1-1
CDR3aa: CASSLVDTEAFF
CDR3nt: TGTGCCAGCAGCTTAGTGGATACTGAAGCTTTCTTT

v_gene: TRBV27
abundance: many
d_gene: NA
j_gene: TRBJ2-7
CDR3aa: CASSLQVGEYEQYF
CDR3nt: TGTGCCAGCAGTTTGCAGGTTGGTGAGTACGAGCAGTACTTC

v_gene: TRBV4-2
abundance: NA
d_gene: NA
j_gene: TRBJ1-5
CDR3aa: CASSQDRVGNQPQHF
CDR3nt: TGTGCCAGCAGCCAAGACAGGGTTGGCAATCAGCCCCAGCATTTT

v_gene: TRBV4-1
abundance: NA
d_gene: TRBD1
j_gene: TRBJ2-1
CDR3aa: CASSLLDRAVYNEQFF
CDR3nt: TGCGCCAGCAGCCTCCTGGACAGGGCGGTTTACAATGAGCAGTTCTTC

v_gene: TRBV29-1
abundance: many
d_gene: TRBD2
j_gene: TRBJ2-5
CDR3aa: CSSTGTSGRALETQYF
CDR3nt: TGCAGCTCGACCGGGACTAGCGGGAGGGCCTTAGAGACCCAGTACTTC

v_gene: TRBV28
abundance: many
d_gene: NA
j_gene: TRBJ2-5
CDR3aa: CASSFSGLETQYF
CDR3nt: TGTGCCAGCAGTTTCAGCGGTCTCGAGACCCAGTACTTC

v_gene: TRBV28
abundance: many
d_gene: NA
j_gene: TRBJ1-1
CDR3aa: CASSSGGRGDTEAFF
CDR3nt: TGTGCCAGCAGTTCTGGGGGTAGGGGGGACACTGAAGCTTTCTTT

v_gene: TRBV9
abundance: NA
d_gene: NA
j_gene: TRBJ1-5
CDR3aa: CASSKTGGGQPQHF
CDR3nt: TGTGCCAGCAGCAAAACAGGAGGCGGTCAGCCCCAGCATTTT

v_gene: TRBV28
abundance: many
d_gene: NA
j_gene: TRBJ1-1
CDR3aa: CASGSLAFF
CDR3nt: TGTGCCAGCGGCTCGCTGGCTTTCTTT

v_gene: TRBV27
abundance: NA
d_gene: NA
j_gene: TRBJ2-5
CDR3aa: CASSPIDAGETQYF
CDR3nt: TGTGCCAGCAGTCCAATCGATGCGGGGGAGACCCAGTACTTC

v_gene: TRBV27
abundance: many
d_gene: NA
j_gene: TRBJ1-2
CDR3aa: CASRRAQKMDYGYTF
CDR3nt: TGTGCCAGCAGGAGAGCTCAAAAGATGGACTATGGCTACACCTTC

v_gene: TRBV20-1
abundance: few
d_gene: TRBD1
j_gene: TRBJ1-5
CDR3aa: CSVGTEFYSNQPQHF
CDR3nt: TGCAGTGTTGGGACAGAATTCTATAGCAATCAGCCCCAGCATTTT

v_gene: TRBV6-1
abundance: NA
d_gene: NA
j_gene: TRBJ1-3
CDR3aa: CARDRSGNTIYF
CDR3nt: TGTGCCAGAGACAGATCTGGAAACACCATATATTTT

v_gene: TRBV24-1
abundance: few
d_gene: NA
j_gene: TRBJ2-5
CDR3aa: CATSGVHQETQYF
CDR3nt: TGTGCCACCAGTGGAGTACACCAAGAGACCCAGTACTTC

v_gene: TRBV29-1
abundance: NA
d_gene: NA
j_gene: TRBJ1-1
CDR3aa: CSVEDPRGAFF
CDR3nt: TGCAGCGTAGAGGACCCTAGGGGAGCTTTCTTT

v_gene: TRBV2
abundance: many
d_gene: TRBD1
j_gene: TRBJ1-5
CDR3aa: CASSEWTGGNQPQHF
CDR3nt: TGTGCCAGCAGTGAGTGGACAGGGGGTAATCAGCCCCAGCATTTT

v_gene: TRBV12-3/TRBV12-4
abundance: many
d_gene: TRBD1
j_gene: TRBJ2-7
CDR3aa: CASSFGTGEYEQYF
CDR3nt: TGTGCCAGCAGTTTTGGGACAGGGGAATACGAGCAGTACTTC

v_gene: TRBV20-1
abundance: many
d_gene: TRBD2
j_gene: TRBJ2-4
CDR3aa: CSARGTSGMGAKNIQYF
CDR3nt: TGCAGTGCTAGGGGGACTAGCGGGATGGGGGCCAAAAACATTCAGTACTTC

v_gene: TRBV2
abundance: many
d_gene: NA
j_gene: TRBJ1-6
CDR3aa: CASNSPLHF
CDR3nt: TGTGCCAGCAATTCACCCCTCCACTTT

v_gene: TRBV3-1
abundance: NA
d_gene: NA
j_gene: TRBJ1-2
CDR3aa: CASSQDGGGPRGYTF
CDR3nt: TGTGCCAGCAGCCAAGATGGAGGGGGGCCGAGAGGCTACACCTTC

v_gene: TRBV6-1
abundance: NA
d_gene: NA
j_gene: TRBJ1-5
CDR3aa: CASSGRARGNQPQHF
CDR3nt: TGTGCCAGCTCTGGGAGGGCCAGGGGCAATCAGCCCCAGCATTTT

v_gene: TRBV28
abundance: few
d_gene: NA
j_gene: TRBJ1-4
CDR3aa: CASQGGINEKLFF
CDR3nt: TGTGCCAGCCAAGGGGGGATTAATGAAAAACTGTTTTTT

v_gene: TRBV27
abundance: few
d_gene: NA
j_gene: TRBJ1-5
CDR3aa: CASSWWATPNQPQHF
CDR3nt: TGTGCCAGCAGTTGGTGGGCCACTCCGAATCAGCCCCAGCATTTT

v_gene: TRBV7-3
abundance: NA
d_gene: TRBD2
j_gene: TRBJ2-4
CDR3aa: CASSLTLAGAVIQYF
CDR3nt: TGTGCCAGCAGCTTAACCCTAGCGGGGGCCGTCATTCAGTACTTC

v_gene: TRBV2
abundance: few
d_gene: NA
j_gene: TRBJ2-4
CDR3aa: CASSPLGWAKNIQYF
CDR3nt: TGTGCCAGCAGTCCGCTCGGGTGGGCCAAAAACATTCAGTACTTC

v_gene: TRBV7-8
abundance: NA
d_gene: TRBD2
j_gene: TRBJ2-1
CDR3aa: CASSAGLAGIYNEQFF
CDR3nt: TGTGCCAGCAGCGCCGGACTAGCGGGTATCTACAATGAGCAGTTCTTC

v_gene: TRBV19
abundance: NA
d_gene: NA
j_gene: TRBJ2-2
CDR3aa: CASRLGFTGELFF
CDR3nt: TGTGCCAGTAGGCTAGGATTCACCGGGGAGCTGTTTTTT

v_gene: TRBV28
abundance: many
d_gene: TRBD1
j_gene: TRBJ2-5
CDR3aa: CASSFHGQGQETQYF
CDR3nt: TGTGCCAGCAGTTTTCACGGACAGGGACAAGAGACCCAGTACTTC

v_gene: TRBV19
abundance: few
d_gene: NA
j_gene: TRBJ1-1
CDR3aa: CASSILGTEAFF
CDR3nt: TGTGCCAGTAGTATTCTGGGGACTGAAGCTTTCTTT

v_gene: TRBV28
abundance: many
d_gene: NA
j_gene: TRBJ2-2
CDR3aa: CAIQGMIGELFF
CDR3nt: TGTGCGATACAGGGAATGATCGGGGAGCTGTTTTTT

v_gene: TRBV28
abundance: many
d_gene: NA
j_gene: TRBJ1-5
CDR3aa: CASSLVAGGGQPQHF
CDR3nt: TGTGCCAGCAGTTTGGTGGCAGGCGGGGGTCAGCCCCAGCATTTT

v_gene: TRBV24-1
abundance: many
d_gene: NA
j_gene: TRBJ1-5
CDR3aa: CATSESGQPQHF
CDR3nt: TGTGCCACCAGTGAATCAGGTCAGCCCCAGCATTTT

v_gene: TRBV6-1
abundance: NA
d_gene: NA
j_gene: TRBJ2-7
CDR3aa: CASREGLLKLYEQYF
CDR3nt: TGTGCCAGCAGAGAGGGACTCCTAAAGCTCTACGAGCAGTACTTC

v_gene: TRBV7-9
abundance: once
d_gene: NA
j_gene: TRBJ1-4
CDR3aa: CASNTQAGPGGNEKLFF
CDR3nt: TGTGCCAGCAACACGCAGGCGGGACCGGGCGGTAATGAAAAACTGTTTTTT

v_gene: TRBV11-2
abundance: many
d_gene: TRBD2
j_gene: TRBJ2-5
CDR3aa: CASSETGTSGQETQYF
CDR3nt: TGTGCCAGCAGTGAGACCGGGACTAGCGGCCAAGAGACCCAGTACTTC

v_gene: TRBV20-1
abundance: NA
d_gene: NA
j_gene: TRBJ1-4
CDR3aa: CSVAGTPATNEKLFF
CDR3nt: TGCAGTGTCGCCGGGACCCCTGCAACTAATGAAAAACTGTTTTTT

v_gene: TRBV19
abundance: NA
d_gene: NA
j_gene: TRBJ1-3
CDR3aa: CASKTGISGNTIYF
CDR3nt: TGTGCCAGTAAAACAGGGATCTCTGGAAACACCATATATTTT